This TCR beta chain appears in the sequencing data of a study of blood T cell repertoires in COVID-19. Across the whole study: Acute and convalescent COVID-19 samples came from the United States, Italy and Spain. T cells, B-cell-depleted T cells, or PBMCs provided the cDNA or gDNA that served as material.

Recruitment covered about 25 US areas and drew participants whose ages spanned roughly 18 to 89 years. Participant-given clinical history determined each cohort assignment. CDR1 is SGHRS, CDR2 YFSETQ, per germline. This CDR3 is 16 amino acids long. The repertoire was sequenced with immunoSEQ multiplex PCR; TCRdb's copy has only in-frame clones and lacks some. Here the sample spans around 340,000 clones, 88% being singletons. A remark on this clone: Sequence at one end of the junction differs from germline and may be a read error.

The sample was PBMCs or T cells enriched from blood (not recorded which). This TCR came from a woman under 40 who had been exposed to COVID-19. The rearrangement links TRBV5-1 to TRBJ1-6; possibly TRBD1 for D (6 bases). The DNA for the CDR3 is TGCGCCAGCAACTTGGCCGCGGGGGGCGGCGATTCACCCCTCCACTTT. Translated, it gives CASNLAAGGGDSPLHF.